In its sample, the clone carrying this T cell receptor beta chain was seen a few times. Its antigen remains unknown. Researchers built TCR beta libraries using quantitative 5'-RACE with molecular barcodes. TCRdb re-analysed the 5' RACE reads in MiXCR, keeping a single row per CDR3 protein. The top ten clones hold about an eighth of a sample with about 360,000 distinct CDR3 sequences, 20% of them seen once. The data were taken from a study of CD8 T cells in ankylosing spondylitis. Study-level findings and limits: Fewer than 10 highly homologous variants made up a TCR beta motif that seemed to typify ankylosing spondylitis blood.

Germline-derived CDR1 and CDR2 are SQVTM and ANQGSEA. The CDR3 is 14 amino acids. Trimming cost V 6 bases and J 2 bases; bases outside gene matches: 10. This TCR was sampled from a male donor with ankylosing spondylitis or in good health (not recorded which). The sequenced sample was blood, either unsorted or a sorted T cell fraction (not recorded which). The V and J genes are TRBV29-1 and TRBJ2-7; the match to TRBD1 covers 7 bases. This chain's CDR3 is CSVVTGTEPYEQYF. DNA of the CDR3: TGCAGCGTCGTAACCGGGACAGAACCCTACGAGCAGTACTTC.